This passage covers 5 T cell receptor beta chains from one sample sequenced in a study of cytomegalovirus exposure and HLA in healthy donors. Here immunoSEQ multiplex PCR was the method, and the copy in TCRdb shows in-frame clones only, minus some. The profile shows approximately 65,000 clones, 96% of them singletons. Input material: PBMCs. These receptor sequences come from a woman under 30 in good health and CMV-seropositive.

The chain couples TRBV7-2 to TRBJ2-1; 9 nucleotides agree with TRBD2. Looked up from germline, CDR1 is SGHTA and CDR2 is FQGNSA. The CDR3 has 15 residues. Trimming at V came to 5 bases and at J to 8 bases, leaving 10 bases not matched to a gene. This chain's CDR3 is CASSRQGLAIDEQFF. CDR3 coding DNA: TGTGCCAGCAGCCGGCAAGGACTAGCGATAGATGAGCAGTTCTTC.

The chain recombines TRBV18 with TRBJ2-7; 7 positions agree with TRBD1. Germline V gene lookup returns CDR1 KGHSH and CDR2 LQKENI. The CDR3 has 14 amino acids. Losses at the gene ends were 8 bases for V and 4 bases for J; bases not matched to a gene: 11. CDR3 DNA sequence: TGTGCCAGCACTACAGGGGAAACTCCGTACGAGCAGTACTTC. Its translation: CASTTGETPYEQYF.

The V gene is TRBV30, the J gene TRBJ2-1, with TRBD2 matching over 8 bases. The germline gives CDR1 GTSNPN, CDR2 SVGIG (reference sequence). The CDR3 sequence is 14 residues long. The V and J ends lost 4 bases and 0 bases, in that order; junction bases with no gene match: 2. The CDR3 is CAWIAGNSYNEQFF. The CDR3 nucleotides read TGTGCCTGGATAGCGGGAAACTCCTACAATGAGCAGTTCTTC.

V gene TRBV13 combines with J gene TRBJ2-7, with 9 positions matching TRBD2. Germline-derived CDR1 and CDR2 are PRHDT and FYEKMQ (reference sequence). The CDR3 is 16 residues long. J lost 4 bases, V lost 2 bases, and 9 bases had no gene match. The CDR3 bases are TGTGCCAGCAGCTTAAGTGGGATAGCGGGAGTTTACGAGCAGTACTTC. Translating gives CASSLSGIAGVYEQYF.

The V call is TRBV19, the J call TRBJ1-5, with 8 bases that match TRBD1. With 7 bases clipped from V and 7 bases from J, the junction kept 6 bases outside the gene matches. Germline V gene lookup returns CDR1 LNHDA and CDR2 SQIVND (reference sequence). CDR3 size: 13 residues. In DNA form, the CDR3 reads TGTGCCAGTAACCAACAGGGGGGGCAGCCCCAGCATTTT. Translating gives CASNQQGGQPQHF.